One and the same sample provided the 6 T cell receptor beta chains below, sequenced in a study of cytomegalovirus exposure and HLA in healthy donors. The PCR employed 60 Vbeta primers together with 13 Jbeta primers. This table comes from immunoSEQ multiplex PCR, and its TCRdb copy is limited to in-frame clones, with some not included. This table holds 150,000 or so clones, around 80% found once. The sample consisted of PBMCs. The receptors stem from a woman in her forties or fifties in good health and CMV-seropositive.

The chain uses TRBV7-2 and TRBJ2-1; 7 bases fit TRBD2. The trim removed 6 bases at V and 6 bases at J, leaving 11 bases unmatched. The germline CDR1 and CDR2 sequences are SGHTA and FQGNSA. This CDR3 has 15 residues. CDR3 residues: CASSHGGGKPNEQFF. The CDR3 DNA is TGTGCCAGCAGTCATGGGGGGGGGAAGCCCAATGAGCAGTTCTTC.

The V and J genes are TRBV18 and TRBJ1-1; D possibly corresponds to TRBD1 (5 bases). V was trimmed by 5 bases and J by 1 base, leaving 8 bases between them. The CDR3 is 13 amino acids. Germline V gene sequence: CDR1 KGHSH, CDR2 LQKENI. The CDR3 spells CASSIGQNTEAFF. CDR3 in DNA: TGTGCCAGCTCAATAGGACAGAACACTGAAGCTTTCTTT.

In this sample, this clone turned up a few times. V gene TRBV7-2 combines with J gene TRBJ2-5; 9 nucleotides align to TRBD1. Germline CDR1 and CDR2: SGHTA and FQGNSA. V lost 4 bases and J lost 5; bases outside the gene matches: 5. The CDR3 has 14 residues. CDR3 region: CASSYRDRVETQYF. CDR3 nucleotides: TGTGCCAGCAGCTACCGGGACAGGGTGGAGACCCAGTACTTC.

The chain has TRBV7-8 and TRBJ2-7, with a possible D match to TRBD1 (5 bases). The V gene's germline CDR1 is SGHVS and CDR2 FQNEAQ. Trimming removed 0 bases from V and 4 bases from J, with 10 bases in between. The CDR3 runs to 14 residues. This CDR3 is CASSLAQQAYEQYF. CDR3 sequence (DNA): TGTGCCAGCAGCTTAGCGCAACAGGCGTACGAGCAGTACTTC.

CDR3 loop: CASTPTGGNTEAFF. The CDR3 DNA follows: TGTGCCAGCACTCCAACAGGGGGCAACACTGAAGCTTTCTTT. The V call is TRBV9, the J call TRBJ1-1, with 9 bases matching TRBD1. The CDR3 covers 14 residues. CDR1 and CDR2 (germline): SGDLS, YYNGEE. The J segment lost 2 bases and the V segment lost 6 bases, leaving 5 bases of the junction unmatched.

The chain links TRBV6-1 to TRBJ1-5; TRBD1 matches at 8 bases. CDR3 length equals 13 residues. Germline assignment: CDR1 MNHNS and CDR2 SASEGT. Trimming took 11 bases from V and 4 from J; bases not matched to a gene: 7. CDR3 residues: CAGRTGRNQPQHF. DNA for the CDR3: TGTGCCGGAAGGACAGGGAGGAATCAGCCCCAGCATTTT.